This T cell receptor (beta chain) appears in the sequencing data of a study of CXCR3-negative and CXCR3-positive naive CD8 T cells. Study outcomes and limitations: Hydrophobicity of TRB CDR3s was greater in CXCR3-positive naive cells than in CXCR3-negative naive cells.

Of note for this clonotype: Its specificity is not known.

CDR1 is SQVTM and CDR2 is ANQGSEA in the germline V gene. This CDR3 contains 12 residues. In preparing the TRB cDNA libraries, 5' RACE with UMI labels was used. Each CDR3 protein gets one entry in TCRdb, which reprocessed the 5' RACE reads and gives no DNA. The sample includes some 130,000 distinct CDR3 sequences. The TCR comes from a human donor in good health. Some clones in this sample may be carry-over from other donors' samples. The chain uses TRBV29-1 and TRBJ1-1; TCRdb outputs TRBD1, but without DNA this stays unchecked. The sequencing sample was made of naive CXCR3+ CD8+ T cells from blood. Stated subset: CD45RO-CCR7+CD27+CD95- naive CD8+ T cells expressing CXCR3 (TNR3+). This CDR3 is CSVPRQGTEAFF. Full variable domain (rest looked up from reference TRBV29-1 and TRBJ1-1): SAVISQKPSRDICQRGTSLTIQCQVDSQVTMMFWYRQQPGQSLTLIATANQGSEATYESGFVIDKFPISRPNLTFSTLTVSNMSPEDSSIYLCSVPRQGTEAFFGQGTRLTVV.